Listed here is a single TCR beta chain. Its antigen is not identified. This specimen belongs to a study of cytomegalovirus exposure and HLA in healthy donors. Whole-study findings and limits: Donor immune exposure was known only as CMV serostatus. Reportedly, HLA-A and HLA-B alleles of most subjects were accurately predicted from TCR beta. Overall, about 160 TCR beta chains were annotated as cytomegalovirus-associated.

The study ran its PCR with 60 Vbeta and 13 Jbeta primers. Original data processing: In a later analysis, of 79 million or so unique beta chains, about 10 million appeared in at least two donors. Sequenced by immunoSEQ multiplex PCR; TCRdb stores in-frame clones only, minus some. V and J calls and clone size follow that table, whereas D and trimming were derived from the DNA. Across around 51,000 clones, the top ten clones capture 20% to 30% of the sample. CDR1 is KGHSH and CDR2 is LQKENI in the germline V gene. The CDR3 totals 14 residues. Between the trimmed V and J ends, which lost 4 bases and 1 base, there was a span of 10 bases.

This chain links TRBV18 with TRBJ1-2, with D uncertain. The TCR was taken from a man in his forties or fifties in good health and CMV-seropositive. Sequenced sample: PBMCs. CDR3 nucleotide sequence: TGTGCCAGCTCACAAATCCAACTTAACTATGGCTACACCTTC. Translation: CASSQIQLNYGYTF.